This paragraph reports one TCR beta chain. In the authors' methods: Amplification of reference gene primers provided the estimated nucleated cell counts. Clones were sequenced by immunoSEQ multiplex PCR, and TCRdb holds only the in-frame ones, with some missing. The D gene and trimming were derived from the DNA, and the V and J assignments and clone size from that table. The sample holds about 280,000 clones; 86% are singletons and the top ten take about 1.9%. This entry belongs to a study of blood T cell repertoires in COVID-19. Looking at the study overall: Samples taken during acute and convalescent COVID-19 were collected in the United States, Italy and Spain.

Germline CDR1 is KGHDR and CDR2 is SFDVKD. The CDR3 extends over 14 amino acids. The junction had 5 bases not matched to a gene; V was cut back by 9 bases and J by 0 bases. The specimen was peripheral blood. This TCR was sampled from a woman aged 25 to 39 who had recovered from COVID-19. The chain employs TRBV24-1 and TRBJ2-7, with 9 nucleotides matching TRBD1. The CDR3: CATLPGQGSYEQYF. The CDR3 region has the DNA TGTGCCACCCTACCGGGACAGGGCTCCTACGAGCAGTACTTC.